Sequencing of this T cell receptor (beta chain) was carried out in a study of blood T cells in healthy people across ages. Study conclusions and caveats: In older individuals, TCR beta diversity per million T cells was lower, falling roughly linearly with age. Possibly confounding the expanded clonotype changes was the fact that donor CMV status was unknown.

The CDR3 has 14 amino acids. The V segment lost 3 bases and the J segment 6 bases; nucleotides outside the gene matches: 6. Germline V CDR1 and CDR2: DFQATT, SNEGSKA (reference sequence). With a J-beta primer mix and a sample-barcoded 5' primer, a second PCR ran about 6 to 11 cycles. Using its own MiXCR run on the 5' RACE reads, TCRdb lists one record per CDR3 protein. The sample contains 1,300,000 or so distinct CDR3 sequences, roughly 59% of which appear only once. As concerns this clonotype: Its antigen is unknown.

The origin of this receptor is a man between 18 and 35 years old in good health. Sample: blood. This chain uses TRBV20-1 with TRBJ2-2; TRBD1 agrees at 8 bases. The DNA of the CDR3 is TGCAGTGCTAGTGACCAGGGGGCGGCCGGGGAGCTGTTTTTT. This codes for CSASDQGAAGELFF.